Shown below are 21 T cell receptor beta chains from a single sample sequenced in a study of T-cell memory formation after mild COVID-19. One entry per CDR3 protein, called by TCRdb with MiXCR from the 5' RACE reads. The profile covers hundreds of thousands of distinct CDR3 sequences, with around 17% appearing a single time and 12% taken by the ten largest. The sequenced material came from PBMCs or a T cell subset sorted from them (not recorded which). Receptors originate from an adult woman who had mild COVID-19 (a few samples of this study predate the infection). Cell type and time point are not known.

V is TRBV5-1 and J is TRBJ2-1; D may be TRBD1 or TRBD2 (8 bases each). The CDR3 length is 19 residues. Germline loops: CDR1 SGHRS, CDR2 YFSETQ. V lost 6 bases to trimming and J lost 0 bases, with 25 bases between them. The DNA for the CDR3 is TGCGCCAGCAACCTCCGGGGGGGACGGACAGGGAGCTCCTACAATGAGCAGTTCTTC. Encoded protein: CASNLRGGRTGSSYNEQFF.

The rearrangement uses TRBV20-1 and TRBJ1-5; tentatively, D is TRBD1 (5 bases). Germline V gives CDR1 DFQATT, CDR2 SNEGSKA (reference sequence). Trimming removed 3 bases from V and 5 bases from J, with 14 bases in between. This CDR3 has 14 residues. The CDR3 DNA reads as TGCAGTGCTAGCGGGACGCCGGGGGATCAGCCCCAGCATTTT. Encoded protein: CSASGTPGDQPQHF.

The chain is built from TRBV11-1 and TRBJ1-1, with D uncertain. CDR1 and CDR2 from the germline V gene are SGHAT and FQDESV (reference sequence). V was trimmed by 1 base and J by 5 bases, leaving 14 bases between them. The CDR3 spans 15 residues. The CDR3 nucleotides are TGTGCCAGCAGCTTAGGCGTAGGGAGGGAGACTGAAGCTTTCTTT. This translates into CASSLGVGRETEAFF.

The chain uses TRBV6-5 and TRBJ2-7; D is unresolved. This CDR3 comprises 12 residues. Trimming stripped 7 bases from V and 3 bases from J, with 10 bases between. Per germline, CDR1 MNHEY and CDR2 SVGAGI. DNA of the CDR3: TGTGCCAGCACTGACGATGGCTACGAGCAGTACTTC. Amino acids: CASTDDGYEQYF.

This clonotype was seen at least ten times. V gene TRBV3-1 combines with J gene TRBJ2-6, with D unclear. The CDR3 extends over 19 amino acids. The V end lost 4 bases, the J end lost 0 bases, and 19 bases lay between the germline ends. Germline CDR1 LGHDT, CDR2 YNNKEL (reference sequence). The CDR3 nucleotides read TGTGCCAGCAGCCGATTCCTTGGACGTCGGAGCTCTGGGGCCAACGTCCTGACTTTC. Translated, it gives CASSRFLGRRSSGANVLTF.

This chain uses TRBV20-1 with TRBJ2-2, with a weak D call TRBD2 (5 bases). Germline CDR1 DFQATT, CDR2 SNEGSKA (reference sequence). V lost 3 bases, J lost 4 bases, and 15 bases lay in between. This CDR3 is built from 15 residues. DNA of the CDR3: TGCAGTGCTAGGAGGGCCGCCGGCGGCACCGGGGAGCTGTTTTTT. It is translated as CSARRAAGGTGELFF.

This clonotype was counted a few times. The chain is built from TRBV10-3 and TRBJ2-7; maybe TRBD2 (6 bases). CDR1 and CDR2 (germline): ENHRY, SYGVKD. V gave up 3 bases and J gave up 0 bases, with 9 bases separating them. This CDR3 comprises 14 residues. The CDR3 here is CAISEGGTSYEQYF. CDR3 sequence (DNA): TGTGCCATCAGTGAAGGCGGGACCTCCTACGAGCAGTACTTC.

This clonotype was counted many times. The chain is built from TRBV7-9 and TRBJ1-6; TRBD1 might be the D (6 bases). The V gene's germline CDR1 is SEHNR and CDR2 FQNEAQ (reference sequence). The V gene lost 1 base and the J gene lost 4 bases, with 20 bases spanning the gap. The CDR3 is made up of 19 amino acids. CDR3: CASSLGGTTPSTYNSPLHF. In nucleotides, the CDR3 is TGTGCCAGCAGCTTAGGGGGGACAACTCCCAGCACTTATAATTCACCCCTCCACTTT. The full variable domain, completed using reference TRBV7-9 and TRBJ1-6, is DTGVSQNPRHKITKRGQNVTFRCDPISEHNRLYWYRQTLGQGPEFLTYFQNEAQLEKSRLLSDRFSAERPKGSFSTLEIQRTEQGDSAMYLCASSLGGTTPSTYNSPLHFGNGTRLTVT.

This clonotype was observed a handful of times. The chain recombines TRBV5-1 with TRBJ1-5; 8 nucleotides match TRBD1. Losses at the gene ends were 5 bases for V and 5 bases for J; bases not matched to a gene: 9. Per the germline V gene, CDR1 is SGHRS and CDR2 is YFSETQ. The CDR3 sequence is 15 residues long. Written as DNA, the CDR3 is TGCGCCAGCAGTCTTCGGACAGGGCAGGATCAGCCCCAGCATTTT. Translation gives CASSLRTGQDQPQHF.

The chain links TRBV6-6 to TRBJ1-1; no reliable D call. This CDR3 region has 11 residues. Trimming removed 6 bases from V and 8 bases from J, with 10 bases in between. Germline-derived CDR1 and CDR2 are MNHNY and SVGAGI (reference sequence). CDR3 amino acids: CASSTPIEAFF. The CDR3 DNA sequence: TGTGCCAGCAGCACTCCAATAGAAGCTTTCTTT.

The DNA for the CDR3 is TGTGCCAGCAACACCCCGCAGGGAGGGCTCTATGGCTACACCTTC. Its protein product is CASNTPQGGLYGYTF. The rearrangement joins TRBV7-2 to TRBJ1-2, with D perhaps TRBD1 (5 bases). The V gene's germline CDR1 is SGHTA and CDR2 FQGNSA. Trimming removed 7 bases at V and 4 bases at J, with 19 bases between. This CDR3 comprises 15 residues.

This clonotype came up a few times. This chain uses TRBV29-1 with TRBJ2-3; D is undetermined. CDR1 SQVTM and CDR2 ANQGSEA come from the germline V gene. The CDR3 runs to 10 residues. V lost 3 bases and J 5 bases, leaving 3 bases between the germline ends. The CDR3 DNA reads TGCAGCGTTGAGAAAGATACGCAGTATTTT. Protein product: CSVEKDTQYF.

A few counts support this clonotype. The chain recombines TRBV6-2 or TRBV6-3 with TRBJ2-7; D not resolved. This CDR3 spans 14 amino acids. Trimming shortened V by 6 bases and J by 5 bases, and 17 bases separated the two germline ends. Germline-derived CDR1 and CDR2 are MNHEY and SVGEGT. CDR3 sequence reads: CASSRPVGHDEQYF. CDR3 bases: TGTGCCAGCAGCAGACCCGTGGGTCATGACGAGCAGTACTTC.

This clonotype was observed a handful of times. The chain is built from TRBV5-1 and TRBJ2-1; maybe TRBD2 (6 bases). V lost 0 bases to trimming and J lost 9 bases, with 13 bases between them. The CDR3 runs 14 residues. In germline, CDR1 is SGHRS, CDR2 YFSETQ. The CDR3 DNA sequence: TGCGCCAGCAGCTTGGATCGGGAGCGAGGTGAGCAGTTCTTC. It translates to CASSLDRERGEQFF.

The chain is built from TRBV9 and TRBJ2-3, with TRBD1 matching 9 bases. The CDR3 has 15 amino acids. Germline loops: CDR1 SGDLS, CDR2 YYNGEE. With 2 bases clipped from V and 1 base from J, the junction kept 2 bases outside the gene matches. In nucleotides, the CDR3 is TGTGCCAGCAGCGTGGGACAGGGAGGCACAGATACGCAGTATTTT. Its translation is CASSVGQGGTDTQYF. Full variable domain (missing parts from reference TRBV9 and TRBJ2-3): DSGVTQTPKHLITATGQRVTLRCSPRSGDLSVYWYQQSLDQGLQFLIQYYNGEERAKGNILERFSAQQFPDLHSELNLSSLELGDSALYFCASSVGQGGTDTQYFGPGTRLTVL.

The genes are TRBV5-1 and TRBJ2-2; 7 bases match TRBD1. V gave up 3 bases and J gave up 8 bases; unmatched junction bases: 10. The CDR3 length is 15 residues. Germline CDR1 SGHRS, CDR2 YFSETQ. CDR3 nucleotide sequence: TGCGCCAGCAGCTCCTGGACAGGTGGTAGTGGGGAGCTGTTTTTT. Amino acids: CASSSWTGGSGELFF.

This clonotype occurred once. This chain joins TRBV24-1 and TRBJ1-2; 10 bases are a match to TRBD1. Germline loops: CDR1 KGHDR, CDR2 SFDVKD. The J segment lost 4 bases and the V segment lost 3 bases, leaving 4 bases of the junction unmatched. The CDR3 contains 15 residues. The CDR3 spells CATSDPGQGSYGYTF. In DNA, the CDR3 is TGTGCCACCAGTGATCCGGGACAGGGGAGCTATGGCTACACCTTC.

This clonotype occurred a few times. The CDR3, as DNA: TGTGCCAGCACCCTGGGGGACAGAGCCTACGAGCAGTACTTC. This gives the protein CASTLGDRAYEQYF. V gene TRBV12-3 or TRBV12-4 combines with J gene TRBJ2-7, with TRBD1 identical over 7 bases. J lost 2 bases, V lost 7 bases, and 8 bases had no gene match. The CDR3 contains 14 residues.

The chain couples TRBV6-1 to TRBJ1-2, with TRBD1 matching 7 bases. The CDR3 is made up of 13 amino acids. Germline CDR1 MNHNS, CDR2 SASEGT. J was trimmed by 6 bases and V by 6 bases; bases with no gene match: 7. The CDR3 DNA follows: TGTGCCAGCAGGAAAGGGGGCCGGGATGGCTACACCTTC. Amino acid sequence: CASRKGGRDGYTF.

The gene calls are TRBV5-1 and TRBJ2-1; maybe TRBD1 (6 bases). This CDR3 comprises 14 residues. The ends were cut back, 3 bases at V and 3 bases at J, with 10 bases in the middle. Per the germline V gene, CDR1 is SGHRS and CDR2 is YFSETQ. The CDR3 is CASSSRRGYNEQFF. The DNA of the CDR3 is TGCGCCAGCAGCTCCCGCAGGGGCTACAATGAGCAGTTCTTC.

The chain has TRBV7-9 and TRBJ2-3, with D hard to call. The germline V gene has CDR1 SEHNR and CDR2 FQNEAQ (reference sequence). The CDR3 spans 12 residues. V dropped 5 bases and J dropped 6 bases, with 9 bases sitting between them. CDR3 nucleotide sequence: TGTGCCAGCAGCAAGGATTCGGATACGCAGTATTTT. Encoded protein: CASSKDSDTQYF.